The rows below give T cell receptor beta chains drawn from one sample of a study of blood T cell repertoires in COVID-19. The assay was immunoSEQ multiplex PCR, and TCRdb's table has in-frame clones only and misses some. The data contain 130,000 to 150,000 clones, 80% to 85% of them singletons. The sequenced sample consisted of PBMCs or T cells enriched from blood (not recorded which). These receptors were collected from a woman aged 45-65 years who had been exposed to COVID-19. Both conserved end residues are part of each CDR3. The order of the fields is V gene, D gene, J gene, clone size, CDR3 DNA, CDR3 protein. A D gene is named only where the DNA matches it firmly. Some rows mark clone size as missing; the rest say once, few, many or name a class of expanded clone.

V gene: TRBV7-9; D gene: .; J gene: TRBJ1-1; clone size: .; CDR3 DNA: TGTGCCAGCAGCTCCAGGCGGGTTGTATTCACTGAAGCTTTCTTT; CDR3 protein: CASSSRRVVFTEAFF
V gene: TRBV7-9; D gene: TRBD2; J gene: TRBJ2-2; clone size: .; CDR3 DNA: TGTGCCAGCAGCCCGACGGGCGGGAGGGCCGCCGGGGAGCTGTTTTTT; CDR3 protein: CASSPTGGRAAGELFF
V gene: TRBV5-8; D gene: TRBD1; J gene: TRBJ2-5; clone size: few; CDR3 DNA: TGTGCCAGCAGCGGCGACAGGGAAGAGACCCAGTACTTC; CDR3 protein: CASSGDREETQYF
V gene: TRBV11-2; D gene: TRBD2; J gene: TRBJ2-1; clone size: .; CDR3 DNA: TGTGCCAGCAGCGTCGGGGGGAGCTCCTACAATGAGCAGTTCTTC; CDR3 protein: CASSVGGSSYNEQFF
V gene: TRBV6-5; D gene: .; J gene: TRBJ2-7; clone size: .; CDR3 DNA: TGTGCCAGCAGGGACAGACACTACGAGCAGTACTTC; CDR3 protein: CASRDRHYEQYF
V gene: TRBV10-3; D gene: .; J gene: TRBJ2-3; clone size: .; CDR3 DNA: TGTGCCATCAGTGAGGCCGGCGGAGGGGAGGATACGCAGTATTTT; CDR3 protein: CAISEAGGGEDTQYF
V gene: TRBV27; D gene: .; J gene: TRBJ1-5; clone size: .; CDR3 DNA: TGTGCCAGCAGTACCTACTCAGGGGCCCTTAATCAGCCCCAGCATTTT; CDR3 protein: CASSTYSGALNQPQHF
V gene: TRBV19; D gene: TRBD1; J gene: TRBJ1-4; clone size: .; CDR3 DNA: TGTGCCAGTGGGACAGGAACTAATGAAAAACTGTTTTTT; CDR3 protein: CASGTGTNEKLFF
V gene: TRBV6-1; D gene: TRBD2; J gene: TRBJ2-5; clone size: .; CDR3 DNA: TGTGCCAGCAGTGACATAGCGGGGGGGCAAGAGACCCAGTACTTC; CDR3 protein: CASSDIAGGQETQYF
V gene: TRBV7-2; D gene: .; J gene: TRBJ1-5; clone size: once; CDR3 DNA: TGTGCCAGCAGCTTAGTACCCACTTTCAATCAGCCCCAGCATTTT; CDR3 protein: CASSLVPTFNQPQHF
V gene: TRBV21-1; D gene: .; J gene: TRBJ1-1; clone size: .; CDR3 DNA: TGTGCCAGCACCAAGACAGGGGGTGAGAACACTGAAGCTTTCTTT; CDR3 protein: CASTKTGGENTEAFF
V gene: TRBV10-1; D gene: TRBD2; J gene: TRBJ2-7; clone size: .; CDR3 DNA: TGCGCCAGCAGTGAAAGCGGGAGGTCGTACGAGCAGTACTTC; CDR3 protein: CASSESGRSYEQYF
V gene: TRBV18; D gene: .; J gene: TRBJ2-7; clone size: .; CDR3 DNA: TGTGCCAGCTCCCCGGCGGGAACCTACGAGCAGTACTTC; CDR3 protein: CASSPAGTYEQYF
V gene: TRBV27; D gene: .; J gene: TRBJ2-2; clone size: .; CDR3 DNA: TGTGCCAGCAGTTATCGGGGGACCGGGGAGCTGTTTTTT; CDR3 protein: CASSYRGTGELFF
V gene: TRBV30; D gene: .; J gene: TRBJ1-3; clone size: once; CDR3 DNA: TGTGCCTGGACGCCGGGGGGTGGAAACACCATATATTTT; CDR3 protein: CAWTPGGGNTIYF
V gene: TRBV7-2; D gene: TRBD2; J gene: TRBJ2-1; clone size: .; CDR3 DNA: TGTGCCAGCACTAAGCGGGGGGGTAGGGACAATGAGCAGTTCTTC; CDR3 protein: CASTKRGGRDNEQFF
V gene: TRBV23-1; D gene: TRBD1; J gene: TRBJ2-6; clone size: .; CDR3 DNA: TGCGCCAGTGAGGTATCCGGGACAGACTGCGGGGCCAACGTCCTGACTTTC; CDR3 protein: CASEVSGTDCGANVLTF